A single sample is the source of the 32 T cell receptor beta chains below, sequenced in a study of T cells in severe cutaneous drug reactions. Sequenced patients had Stevens-Johnson syndrome or toxic epidermal necrolysis caused by carbamazepine. Libraries were made by iRepertoire multiplex PCR with TCR subtype-specific primers for bulk and single-cell sequencing. TCRdb reprocessed the multiplex PCR reads, keeping one entry per CDR3 protein, no DNA. This sample's table has about 8,300 distinct CDR3 sequences. Sequenced sample: cells from a skin blister. These receptors all stem from a human donor with a severe cutaneous adverse drug reaction.

By frequency, this clonotype is medium-sized. V gene TRBV2 combines with J gene TRBJ1-6. This CDR3 spans 14 amino acids. Looked up from germline, CDR1 is SNHLY and CDR2 is FYNNEI. CDR3 amino acids: CASLTPTDNGPLHF.

The rearrangement uses TRBV11-1 and TRBJ2-3. The germline gives CDR1 SGHAT, CDR2 FQDESV (reference sequence). The CDR3 runs to 11 residues. CDR3 loop: CASSTTDTQYF. Drawing the rest from reference TRBV11-1 and TRBJ2-3, the complete variable domain is EAEVAQSPRYKITEKSQAVAFWCDPISGHATLYWYRQILGQGPELLVQFQDESVVDDSQLPKDRFSAERLKGVDSTLKIQPAELGDSAMYLCASSTTDTQYFGPGTRLTVL.

Considering frequency, this clonotype is medium-sized. This chain connects TRBV6-2 or TRBV6-3 to TRBJ1-4; the D call from TCRdb, TRBD1, cannot be confirmed without DNA. The CDR3 spans 11 residues. Germline V lookup: CDR1 MNHEY, CDR2 SVGEGT. The CDR3 protein is CASSADRKLFF.

V is TRBV27 and J is TRBJ2-7. Germline lookup yields CDR1 MNHEY and CDR2 SMNVEV (reference sequence). The CDR3 has 14 amino acids. Here the CDR3 reads CASSFSLDASEQYF.

The chain recombines TRBV28 with TRBJ1-6. There are 13 residues in the CDR3. Looked up from germline, CDR1 is MDHEN and CDR2 is SYDVKM. The CDR3 spells CASSLSNNSPLHF.

V usage is TRBV13 and J usage is TRBJ2-3; TCRdb outputs TRBD1, but without DNA this stays unchecked. This CDR3 region has 17 residues. Germline values: CDR1 PRHDT, CDR2 FYEKMQ (reference sequence). The CDR3 region is CASSKTGTRGSTDTQYF. Full variable domain (missing parts from reference TRBV13 and TRBJ2-3): AAGVIQSPRHLIKEKRETATLKCYPIPRHDTVYWYQQGPGQDPQFLISFYEKMQSDKGSIPDRFSAQQFSDYHSELNMSSLELGDSALYFCASSKTGTRGSTDTQYFGPGTRLTVL.

This chain uses TRBV4-1 with TRBJ1-5; as DNA is missing, the TRBD1 call by TCRdb cannot be tested. The V gene's germline CDR1 is MGHRA and CDR2 YSYEKL. The CDR3 extends over 16 amino acids. This CDR3 reads CASSQGAGGSNQPQHF.

This chain links TRBV27 with TRBJ2-3. Germline CDR1 reads MNHEY; CDR2 reads SMNVEV (reference sequence). The CDR3 contains 14 residues. The chain's CDR3 is CASSPLLHTDTQYF.

This chain uses TRBV7-6 with TRBJ1-1; TCRdb gives TRBD1 as the D gene, but with no DNA this cannot be confirmed. CDR3 length equals 14 residues. Germline V gives CDR1 SGHVS, CDR2 FNYEAQ. The CDR3 spells CASSGLGVNTEAFF.

The V gene is TRBV11-2, the J gene TRBJ2-7; the TCRdb D gene call, TRBD1, has no DNA to confirm it. CDR1 and CDR2 from the germline V gene are SGHAT and FQNNGV. The CDR3 runs to 14 residues. CDR3 region: CASSLGQEFPEQYF.

The V call is TRBV12-3 or TRBV12-4, the J call TRBJ2-1. CDR3 length equals 13 residues. This CDR3 reads CASSLLLYNEQFF.

The genes are TRBV28 and TRBJ2-3; TCRdb designates TRBD2, a call that cannot be tested without DNA. The CDR3 is 15 amino acids. The germline CDR1 and CDR2 sequences are MDHEN and SYDVKM. This chain's CDR3 is CASRHGLSDTDTQYF.

This sequence joins TRBV4-3 and TRBJ2-7. This CDR3 has 15 amino acids. Germline values: CDR1 LGHNA, CDR2 YSLEER. The CDR3 here is CASSQGTGATYEQYF.

This rearrangement joins TRBV13 to TRBJ2-3; TCRdb's D call of TRBD2 is untestable without DNA. Germline loops: CDR1 PRHDT, CDR2 FYEKMQ (reference sequence). This CDR3 is built from 17 residues. CDR3 amino acids: CASSSRTSSRNTDTQYF.

J is TRBJ1-2 and V is TRBV29-1; the TCRdb call, TRBD1, lacks DNA for checking. There are 13 residues in the CDR3. CDR1 and CDR2 from the germline V gene are SQVTM and ANQGSEA. The CDR3 loop is CSVVETGDSGYTF.

J is TRBJ1-2 and V is TRBV5-4; TCRdb returns TRBD1, unconfirmable since there is no DNA. Germline lookup yields CDR1 SGHNT and CDR2 YYREEE (reference sequence). The length of the CDR3 is 15 residues. The CDR3 reads CASSSPGQGLVGYTF.

The rearrangement uses TRBV4-2 and TRBJ2-3; as DNA is missing, the TRBD1 call by TCRdb cannot be tested. CDR3 size: 17 residues. CDR1 is LGHNA and CDR2 is YNFKEQ in the germline V gene. Here the CDR3 reads CASSQVGFRGSTDTQYF.

J is TRBJ2-5 and V is TRBV11-2; TCRdb names TRBD1, which stays unverified in the absence of DNA. From germline, CDR1 is SGHAT and CDR2 FQNNGV. The CDR3 is 16 amino acids. CDR3 residues: CASSLSLTGDQETQYF.

This sequence joins TRBV28 and TRBJ2-1; TCRdb calls TRBD2, which cannot be checked without DNA. The CDR3 is 17 amino acids. Germline V gene data show CDR1 as MDHEN and CDR2 as SYDVKM. The CDR3 loop is CASSLGGWGPEDNEQFF.

This rearrangement joins TRBV4-1 to TRBJ1-4. The germline gives CDR1 MGHRA, CDR2 YSYEKL. CDR3 length: 14 residues. The CDR3 loop reads CASSQVSRVEKLFF.

The rearrangement uses TRBV27 and TRBJ2-1; without DNA, the TCRdb call of TRBD2 cannot be checked. Germline lookup yields CDR1 MNHEY and CDR2 SMNVEV (reference sequence). The CDR3 has 18 amino acids. The chain's CDR3 is CASSSELVEGSSYNEQFF.

The chain recombines TRBV4-1 with TRBJ2-3; the TCRdb D gene call, TRBD2, has no DNA to confirm it. Germline V lookup: CDR1 MGHRA, CDR2 YSYEKL. The CDR3 extends over 16 amino acids. The CDR3 sequence is CASSPHTSGSTDTQYF.

The rearrangement uses TRBV28 and TRBJ2-3; TCRdb selects TRBD2, and the lack of DNA leaves this call unchecked. This CDR3 contains 15 residues. The germline CDR1 and CDR2 sequences are MDHEN and SYDVKM. The CDR3 sequence is CASSLTTPSTDTQYF. Together with reference TRBV28 and TRBJ2-3, the CDR3 gives the full variable domain: DVKVTQSSRYLVKRTGEKVFLECVQDMDHENMFWYRQDPGLGLRLIYFSYDVKMKEKGDIPEGYSVSREKKERFSLILESASTNQTSMYLCASSLTTPSTDTQYFGPGTRLTVL.

V and J are TRBV4-3 and TRBJ2-2; the TRBD1 assignment by TCRdb is unverifiable without DNA. Germline CDR1 and CDR2: LGHNA and YSLEER. This CDR3 contains 16 residues. The CDR3 loop reads CASSQPGTGRTGELFF.

The V and J genes are TRBV7-2 and TRBJ1-4; without DNA, the TCRdb call of TRBD1 cannot be checked. Germline CDR1 is SGHTA and CDR2 is FQGNSA. The CDR3 covers 15 residues. CDR3 protein: CASSSRQTTNEKLFF.

The chain uses TRBV12-3 or TRBV12-4 and TRBJ2-1; TCRdb indicates TRBD2, and absent DNA this call remains unverified. The CDR3 is made up of 16 amino acids. CDR3 region: CASSREAGGPYNEQFF.

The chain combines TRBV10-2 with TRBJ1-5; there is no DNA to check the TCRdb D call of TRBD1. This CDR3 region has 14 residues. The germline V gene has CDR1 WSHSY and CDR2 SAAADI. CDR3 sequence reads: CASSIDPVYQPQHF.

This chain links TRBV20-1 with TRBJ2-7; TCRdb picks TRBD1, but there is no DNA to check that call. This CDR3 contains 14 residues. Germline V gene sequence: CDR1 DFQATT, CDR2 SNEGSKA (reference sequence). CDR3 residues: CSAYGQVHPYEQYF.

Frequency places this clonotype as medium-sized. The rearrangement links TRBV2 to TRBJ1-2; TCRdb proposes TRBD1, but this gene call is untestable without DNA. Germline assignment: CDR1 SNHLY and CDR2 FYNNEI. This CDR3 region has 14 residues. The CDR3 loop reads CASSGGGTNYGYTF.

This clonotype is classed as medium-sized (0.01 to 0.1%) by frequency. The chain has TRBV29-1 and TRBJ2-1. The CDR3 length is 16 residues. Germline V gives CDR1 SQVTM, CDR2 ANQGSEA. CDR3 in amino acids: CSVENRENFSYNEQFF.

Frequency places this clonotype as large. The chain joins TRBV2 to TRBJ1-2; the D call of TRBD1 rests on TCRdb alone, since no DNA is present to check it. The CDR3 consists of 15 residues. Germline V gene sequence: CDR1 SNHLY, CDR2 FYNNEI. CDR3 loop: CASSGGQNPNYGYTF.

V usage is TRBV2 and J usage is TRBJ2-1; TCRdb proposes TRBD1, but this gene call is untestable without DNA. CDR3 length: 15 amino acids. The germline V gene has CDR1 SNHLY and CDR2 FYNNEI. CDR3: CASSESETGINEQFF.